The entry below gives a single TCR beta chain sequence along with its context. Only in-frame clones appear in the TCRdb table, and some are missing; sequencing was by immunoSEQ multiplex PCR. Here the sample spans about 220,000 clones, roughly 86% being singletons. These data are taken from a study of blood T cell repertoires in COVID-19. With 3 bases clipped from V and 5 bases from J, the junction kept 7 bases outside the gene matches. This CDR3 has 14 amino acids. Germline CDR1 SGHDT, CDR2 YYEEEE. The receptor was isolated from a woman younger than 45 who had recovered from COVID-19. The chain couples TRBV5-6 to TRBJ1-2, with 7 nucleotides matching TRBD1. Material for sequencing was peripheral blood. This chain's CDR3 is CASSSDRTDYGYTF. Here the CDR3 DNA reads TGTGCCAGCAGCTCGGACAGGACAGATTATGGCTACACCTTC.